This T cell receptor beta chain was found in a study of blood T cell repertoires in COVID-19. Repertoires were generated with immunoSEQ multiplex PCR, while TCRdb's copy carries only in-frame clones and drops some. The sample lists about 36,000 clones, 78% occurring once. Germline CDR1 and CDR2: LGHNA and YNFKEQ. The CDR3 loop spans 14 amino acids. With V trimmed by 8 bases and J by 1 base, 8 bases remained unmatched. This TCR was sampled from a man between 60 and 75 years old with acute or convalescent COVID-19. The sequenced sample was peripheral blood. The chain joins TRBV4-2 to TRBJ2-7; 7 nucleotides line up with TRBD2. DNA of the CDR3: TGTGCCAGCGCGGAAGCAGCGGGGTCCTACGAGCAGTACTTC. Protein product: CASAEAAGSYEQYF.